These 29 T cell receptor beta chains share one sample of origin, sequenced in a study of low-dose radiotherapy and immunotherapy resistance in tumors. Primers targeting TRAV and TRBV primed first-strand cDNA, covering alpha and beta chains. The authors amplified TCRs for 20 to 25 PCR cycles with a constant-region primer and a V-primer adapter. TCRdb fed the reads into MiXCR, producing one record per CDR3 protein. The sample shows about 84,000 distinct CDR3 sequences, less than 20% of them seen only once. The time point is: after trial treatment. Treatment reported: LDRT plus nivolumab, ipilimumab, low-dose cyclophosphamide and aspirin (RACIN trial). The sequencing used PBMCs, collected after low-dose radiotherapy plus immunotherapy. The receptors originated from a male donor with prostate cancer.

This clonotype occurred many times. The genes are TRBV28 and TRBJ2-2; TRBD2 aligns across 9 bases. This CDR3 region has 14 residues. Germline lookup yields CDR1 MDHEN and CDR2 SYDVKM. Germline trimming cut 5 bases from V and 8 bases from J; bases unmatched to any gene: 6. This chain's CDR3 is CASSAGGGTGELFF. The CDR3 nucleotides read TGTGCCAGCAGTGCGGGAGGGGGAACGGGGGAGCTGTTTTTT.

This clonotype appeared many times. The chain has TRBV7-9 and TRBJ2-7, with a possible D match to TRBD1 (6 bases). The CDR3 length is 12 residues. V was cut by 6 bases and J by 4 bases, with 10 bases left in between. From germline, CDR1 is SEHNR and CDR2 FQNEAQ (reference sequence). The CDR3 DNA is TGTGCCAGCAGAGATCAGGGGTACGAGCAGTACTTC. This sequence encodes CASRDQGYEQYF.

There are a few counts of this clonotype. The chain is built from TRBV28 and TRBJ2-1; D remains ambiguous. V lost 5 bases and J lost 6, with 14 bases in between. Germline CDR1 reads MDHEN; CDR2 reads SYDVKM. The CDR3 is made up of 14 amino acids. In DNA, the CDR3 is TGTGCCAGCAGTCCCACTTCAGTCGGCAATGAGCAGTTCTTC. Its protein product is CASSPTSVGNEQFF.

The chain couples TRBV18 to TRBJ1-1; unclear D gene. The germline gives CDR1 KGHSH, CDR2 LQKENI. V was cut by 1 base and J by 0 bases, with 6 bases left in between. The CDR3 consists of 14 residues. The CDR3 here is CASSPRGMNTEAFF. The CDR3 region has the DNA TGTGCCAGCTCACCACGCGGCATGAACACTGAAGCTTTCTTT.

This clonotype was seen many times. The chain has TRBV29-1 and TRBJ2-7; D gene ambiguous. The CDR3 length is 12 residues. CDR1 and CDR2 (germline): SQVTM, ANQGSEA. With 4 bases removed from V and 0 bases from J, the gap between germline ends came to 7 bases. Written as DNA, the CDR3 is TGCAGCGTTGGTAGGGACTCCTACGAGCAGTACTTC. Translating it yields CSVGRDSYEQYF.

The table lists this clonotype with many counts. The chain couples TRBV6-2 or TRBV6-3 to TRBJ1-4; 9 bases are a match to TRBD1. The J segment lost 7 bases and the V segment lost 4 bases, leaving 10 bases of the junction unmatched. Germline values: CDR1 MNHEY, CDR2 SVGEGT. CDR3 length equals 16 residues. This CDR3 is CASSSPGQGGREKLFF. Written as DNA, the CDR3 is TGTGCCAGCAGTTCGCCGGGACAGGGCGGTCGTGAAAAACTGTTTTTT.

This clonotype was seen many times. The gene calls are TRBV12-3 or TRBV12-4 and TRBJ2-6; D not resolved. The CDR3 contains 15 residues. The V end was cut by 6 bases, the J end by 2 bases, with 11 bases between. The CDR3 DNA reads TGTGCCAGCAGCCTATCGAGAACTGGGGCCAACGTCCTGACTTTC. As protein: CASSLSRTGANVLTF.

This clonotype was counted ten times or more. This rearrangement joins TRBV11-1 to TRBJ2-3; the D is unclear. Germline loops: CDR1 SGHAT, CDR2 FQDESV (reference sequence). The V end was cut by 4 bases, the J end by 1 base, with 9 bases between. This CDR3 is built from 14 residues. CDR3 DNA: TGTGCCAGCAGCTACAAACGGGGCACAGATACGCAGTATTTT. It yields the protein CASSYKRGTDTQYF.

This clonotype was seen only a few times. The V and J genes are TRBV11-2 and TRBJ2-3; the match to TRBD2 covers 10 bases. CDR1 and CDR2 from the germline V gene are SGHAT and FQNNGV. V trimming: 2 bases; J trimming: 2 bases; junction bases outside the gene matches: 1. The CDR3 is 15 amino acids. In nucleotides, the CDR3 is TGTGCCAGCAGCTTACTAGCGGGAGACACAGATACGCAGTATTTT. Protein: CASSLLAGDTDTQYF.

A note on this clonotype: Just one base apart from a much larger clone, this may be a read error. This chain uses TRBV10-3 with TRBJ1-5; no firm D call. V was trimmed by 5 bases and J by 0 bases, leaving 17 bases between them. CDR3 size: 17 residues. From germline, CDR1 is ENHRY and CDR2 SYGVKD. The DNA for the CDR3 is TGTGCCATCAGTTACGCCAGGACCCTTTATAGCAATCAGCCCCAGCATTTT. It codes for CAISYARTLYSNQPQHF.

The table lists this clonotype with many counts. The chain combines TRBV28 with TRBJ2-1; 11 bases are shared with TRBD2. The CDR3 length is 15 residues. Germline loops: CDR1 MDHEN, CDR2 SYDVKM. V lost 6 bases to trimming and J lost 6 bases; unmatched junction nucleotides: 7. This chain's CDR3 is CASRQTSGSFNEQFF. The CDR3 nucleotides read TGTGCCAGCAGACAAACTAGCGGGAGTTTCAATGAGCAGTTCTTC.

Ten or more counts support this clonotype. The chain couples TRBV21-1 to TRBJ2-3; TRBD2 is the table's D call and was not checked against the DNA. TRBV21-1 is a known pseudogene. The CDR3 totals 16 residues. CDR3 region: CASSKEGTSGRDTQYF. The CDR3 bases are TGTGCCAGCAGCAAAGAGGGGACTAGCGGGAGAGATACGCAGTATTTT.

The chain couples TRBV5-1 to TRBJ2-2; D possibly corresponds to TRBD1 (6 bases). Germline V gene data show CDR1 as SGHRS and CDR2 as YFSETQ. This CDR3 has 16 amino acids. V lost 4 bases and J lost 1, with 14 bases in between. In DNA, the CDR3 is TGCGCCAGCAGCGGAGATCCGGGACAGAACACCGGGGAGCTGTTTTTT. Amino acid sequence: CASSGDPGQNTGELFF. The variable domain in full, with the rest retrieved from reference TRBV5-1 and TRBJ2-2, is KAGVTQTPRYLIKTRGQQVTLSCSPISGHRSVSWYQQTPGQGLQFLFEYFSETQRNKGNFPGRFSGRQFSNSRSEMNVSTLELGDSALYLCASSGDPGQNTGELFFGEGSRLTVL.

This clonotype was detected ten times or more. The chain couples TRBV7-2 to TRBJ2-7; a weak D match, TRBD2 (6 bases). V lost 1 base, J lost 6 bases, and 10 bases lay in between. Per germline, CDR1 SGHTA and CDR2 FQGNSA. The CDR3 spans 13 residues. As DNA, the CDR3 is TGTGCCAGCAGCTTAGTTAGCGGCCGCGAGCAGTACTTC. Translated, it gives CASSLVSGREQYF.

This clonotype was counted at least ten times. This chain joins TRBV5-4 and TRBJ2-1; 7 positions agree with TRBD1. Losses at the gene ends were 5 bases for V and 8 bases for J; bases not matched to a gene: 7. The length of the CDR3 is 13 residues. CDR1 is SGHNT, CDR2 YYREEE, per germline (reference sequence). CDR3 sequence: CASRRTGEYEQFF. The CDR3 DNA sequence: TGTGCCAGCAGGAGAACAGGGGAGTATGAGCAGTTCTTC.

This clonotype was counted a few times. The gene calls are TRBV27 and TRBJ2-7; D perhaps matches TRBD2 (6 bases). Germline loops: CDR1 MNHEY, CDR2 SMNVEV (reference sequence). This CDR3 spans 15 amino acids. V was clipped by 5 bases and J by 7 bases, with 21 bases between them. CDR3 loop: CASSVDGSSYNEQYF. CDR3 in DNA: TGTGCCAGCAGTGTGGACGGGAGCTCCTACAATGAGCAGTACTTC.

This clonotype has at least ten counts. The V and J genes are TRBV29-1 and TRBJ2-1; D not certain. The length of the CDR3 is 13 residues. Per the germline V gene, CDR1 is SQVTM and CDR2 is ANQGSEA. The ends were cut back, 0 bases at V and 6 bases at J, with 9 bases in the middle. This CDR3 reads CSVEEKSANEQFF. CDR3 nucleotide sequence: TGCAGCGTTGAAGAGAAGAGCGCCAATGAGCAGTTCTTC.

This clonotype occurred many times. V and J are TRBV5-5 and TRBJ2-1; D is possibly TRBD1 or TRBD2 (5 bases each). CDR1 and CDR2 from the germline V gene are SGHKS and YYEKEE (reference sequence). V gave up 3 bases and J gave up 8 bases, with 18 bases separating them. This CDR3 has 15 residues. DNA for the CDR3: TGTGCCAGCAGCTGGAGGCCCGGCCGGGGCGATGAGCAGTTCTTC. This encodes CASSWRPGRGDEQFF.

This clonotype came up many times. The chain combines TRBV7-2 with TRBJ2-3; D gene ambiguous. V lost 5 bases, J lost 6 bases, and 9 bases lay in between. Germline values: CDR1 SGHTA, CDR2 FQGNSA. The CDR3 is 12 residues long. CDR3 nucleotides: TGTGCCAGCAGCCCCCCTGCGGATACGCAGTATTTT. This gives the protein CASSPPADTQYF.

This clonotype was counted many times. The chain joins TRBV12-3 or TRBV12-4 to TRBJ2-5; TRBD2 is a possible D gene (7 bases). Trimming took off 5 bases at V and 4 bases at J, with 17 bases between the two ends. The CDR3 has 15 residues. CDR3 nucleotides: TGTGCCAGCAGTCATACAGGGACTAATCGAGAGACCCAGTACTTC. Amino acids: CASSHTGTNRETQYF.

Comment on this clonotype: A read error is likely here: a far larger clone is one base away. The chain employs TRBV26 and TRBJ2-3. TRBV26 is given as a pseudogene. This CDR3 is 13 amino acids long. The CDR3 nucleotides are TGTACCAGCATCACCCCAAGCACAGATACGCAGTATTTT. Encoded protein: CTSITPSTDTQYF.

This clonotype occurred many times. V usage is TRBV7-2 and J usage is TRBJ2-7; D may correspond to TRBD1 or TRBD2 (5 bases each). V lost 5 bases to trimming and J lost 0 bases, with 23 bases between them. The germline gives CDR1 SGHTA, CDR2 FQGNSA. The length of the CDR3 is 18 residues. The CDR3 loop reads CASSNGYSGLGSSYEQYF. The CDR3 DNA is TGTGCCAGCAGCAACGGGTATTCGGGGCTGGGGAGCTCCTACGAGCAGTACTTC.

This clonotype occurred many times. The chain is built from TRBV28 and TRBJ2-7, with D possibly matching TRBD1 (6 bases). The CDR3 spans 14 residues. Germline CDR1 MDHEN, CDR2 SYDVKM. V shed 6 bases and J shed 3 bases, with 15 bases lying between them. The chain's CDR3 is CASSTPSGHYEQYF. CDR3 in DNA: TGTGCCAGCAGCACCCCCTCGGGACACTACGAGCAGTACTTC.

As regards this clonotype: Given a far larger clone just one base away, this is likely a sequencing read error. V gene TRBV13 combines with J gene TRBJ2-5, with D possibly matching TRBD2 (6 bases). The CDR3 totals 14 residues. Trimming shortened V by 7 bases and J by 5 bases, and 17 bases separated the two germline ends. Germline values: CDR1 PRHDT, CDR2 FYEKMQ (reference sequence). The CDR3 DNA reads as TGTGCCAGCACAACTAGCCGGGGAGCCGAGACCCAGTACTTC. This codes for CASTTSRGAETQYF.

This clonotype was recorded at least ten times. The chain recombines TRBV2 with TRBJ2-7; D may be TRBD2 (5 bases). Looked up from germline, CDR1 is SNHLY and CDR2 is FYNNEI. V was trimmed by 7 bases and J by 4 bases, leaving 14 bases between them. This CDR3 comprises 13 residues. This CDR3 reads CASTPPWEYEQYF. The CDR3 nucleotides are TGTGCCAGCACCCCCCCGTGGGAGTACGAGCAGTACTTC. The whole variable domain, filled in from reference TRBV2 and TRBJ2-7, reads EPEVTQTPSHQVTQMGQEVILRCVPISNHLYFYWYRQILGQKVEFLVSFYNNEISEKSEIFDDQFSVERPDGSNFTLKIRSTKLEDSAMYFCASTPPWEYEQYFGPGTRLTVT.

This clonotype was detected ten times or more. V is TRBV4-3 and J is TRBJ2-6; D unclear. Between the trimmed V and J ends, which lost 0 bases and 0 bases, there was a span of 6 bases. Germline CDR1 and CDR2: LGHNA and YSLEER. CDR3 size: 16 residues. The CDR3 sequence: CASSQEHLSGANVLTF. The CDR3 region has the DNA TGCGCCAGCAGCCAAGAGCACCTCTCTGGGGCCAACGTCCTGACTTTC.

V gene TRBV27 combines with J gene TRBJ2-1; D is possibly TRBD2 (5 bases). The V and J ends lost 6 bases and 4 bases respectively, with 13 bases between them. CDR3 size: 14 residues. Germline lookup yields CDR1 MNHEY and CDR2 SMNVEV (reference sequence). This chain's CDR3 is CASSLSPGYNEQFF. CDR3 DNA sequence: TGTGCCAGCAGCTTGTCCCCGGGATACAATGAGCAGTTCTTC.

This clonotype was counted only a few times. A far bigger clonotype differs at one base, so this is likely a read error. The genes are TRBV28 and TRBJ2-5; D not certain. There are 11 residues in the CDR3. Germline CDR1 reads MDHEN; CDR2 reads SYDVKM. V was shortened by 5 bases and J by 11 bases, with 12 bases between the two germline ends. The CDR3 is CASSGYNEQYF. The CDR3 DNA reads TGTGCCAGCAGTGGGTACAATGAGCAGTACTTC.

This clonotype was counted at least ten times. The chain has TRBV28 and TRBJ2-7, with no clear D. The CDR3 contains 12 residues. CDR1 and CDR2 from the germline V gene are MDHEN and SYDVKM. Trimming pared 6 bases from V and 5 bases from J, leaving 11 bases between. CDR3 DNA: TGTGCCAGCAGAGCCCAGAGGCACGAGCAGTACTTC. Its translation is CASRAQRHEQYF.